This T cell receptor (beta chain) was retrieved from a study of human T cells and chemical hapten exposure. Individual cDNA molecules (in the library) carried attached unique molecular identifiers. A single record per CDR3 protein comes from TCRdb applying MiXCR to the RACE reads. The sample has fewer than 45,000 distinct CDR3 sequences; 9% to 15% are singletons. In its sample, this clonotype was seen many times. Its antigen is not known. As for time point: pre-sensitization, week 0. The treatment was: therapeutic diphenylcyclopropenone sensitization with weekly scalp DPC. It was from unfractionated whole blood that total RNA was extracted. Trimming removed 4 bases from V and 7 bases from J, with 7 bases in between. The CDR3 runs to 12 residues. The V gene's germline CDR1 is MNHEY and CDR2 SMNVEV (reference sequence). Broader study findings: Expanded TCRs created a significantly greater count of big CDR3 similarity clusters than controls did.

This sample comprised whole blood, obtained in connection with sensitization to the hapten diphenylcyclopropenone (DPC). This clonotype was obtained from a woman between 40 and 50 years old with alopecia areata. Some clones in this sample may be carry-over from other donors' samples. V usage is TRBV27 and J usage is TRBJ2-2; D is undetermined. This CDR3 is CASSSVGGELFF. The CDR3 bases are TGTGCCAGCAGTTCGGTCGGCGGGGAGCTGTTTTTT.